This T cell receptor (beta chain) was captured by sequencing in a study of blood T cells in healthy people across ages. A few counts support this clonotype. Antigen unknown. PCR was performed a second time for about 7 to 12 cycles using a sample-barcoded 5' primer and a J-beta primer mix. TCRdb independently ran MiXCR on the 5' RACE reads; one entry per CDR3 protein. Of about 570,000 distinct CDR3 sequences listed, 27% are singletons. Study-level points and caveats: A roughly linear age-dependent decrease characterized TCR beta diversity per million T cells. Diversity estimates drawn from one million T cells were deemed underestimates.

Sequencing was carried out using blood. This TCR derives from a woman in her 70s in good health.

The CDR3 region is CASTPAGRDYGYTF. For the CDR3, the DNA is TGTGCCAGCACCCCTGCGGGGAGGGACTATGGCTACACCTTC. The chain employs TRBV6-2 or TRBV6-3 and TRBJ1-2; no firm D call. The CDR3 is 14 residues long. CDR1 is MNHEY, CDR2 SVGEGT, per germline. The V gene lost 7 bases and the J gene lost 3 bases, with 15 bases spanning the gap.